Listed here are 8 T cell receptor beta chains from one sample, sequenced in a study of blood T cell repertoires in COVID-19. TCRdb keeps only in-frame clones here, not all; method: immunoSEQ multiplex PCR. The data show about 210,000 clones, 70% to 90% seen once. Sequencing was done on a sample of PBMCs or T cells enriched from blood (not recorded which). Receptors originate from a woman between 35 and 50 years old with acute COVID-19.

In DNA, the CDR3 is TGTGCCAGCAGCTTAGGACAGGGGGACGGCTACACCTTC. Protein sequence: CASSLGQGDGYTF. V is TRBV11-3 and J is TRBJ1-2; 9 bases map to TRBD1. V lost 1 base, J lost 8 bases, and 2 bases stayed unmatched. Per germline, CDR1 SGHNT and CDR2 YENEEA. The length of the CDR3 is 13 residues.

V gene TRBV6-1 combines with J gene TRBJ2-7, with TRBD2 matching over 14 bases. The CDR3 consists of 18 residues. With 0 bases clipped from V and 2 bases from J, the junction kept 6 bases outside the gene matches. Germline CDR1 MNHNS, CDR2 SASEGT. CDR3 protein: CASSEATSGGVRTYEQYF. CDR3 sequence (DNA): TGTGCCAGCAGTGAAGCGACTAGCGGGGGGGTTCGTACCTACGAGCAGTACTTC.

This clone was observed a few times. The chain is built from TRBV7-9 and TRBJ2-1, with 10 bases aligning to TRBD2. Germline V lookup: CDR1 SEHNR, CDR2 FQNEAQ (reference sequence). This CDR3 has 16 amino acids. V trimming: 5 bases; J trimming: 3 bases; junction bases outside the gene matches: 7. CDR3: CASSRSSGSNYNEQFF. CDR3 DNA: TGTGCCAGCAGCCGCTCTAGCGGGAGCAACTACAATGAGCAGTTCTTC. The full variable domain, completed using reference TRBV7-9 and TRBJ2-1, is DTGVSQNPRHKITKRGQNVTFRCDPISEHNRLYWYRQTLGQGPEFLTYFQNEAQLEKSRLLSDRFSAERPKGSFSTLEIQRTEQGDSAMYLCASSRSSGSNYNEQFFGPGTRLTVL.

The chain recombines TRBV12-5 with TRBJ2-2, with D maybe TRBD2 (6 bases). V was cut by 4 bases and J by 3 bases, with 21 bases left in between. There are 18 residues in the CDR3. Germline lookup yields CDR1 LGHNT and CDR2 FRNRAP. The CDR3 spells CASGSPDVGGAHTGELFF. The CDR3 DNA sequence: TGTGCTAGTGGTTCCCCTGATGTCGGAGGGGCCCACACCGGGGAGCTGTTTTTT.

This chain joins TRBV9 and TRBJ2-1; unclear D gene. Germline V gene lookup returns CDR1 SGDLS and CDR2 YYNGEE. This CDR3 is built from 15 residues. Trimming stripped 2 bases from V and 0 bases from J, with 9 bases between. Here the CDR3 reads CASSVELSSYNEQFF. The DNA of the CDR3 is TGTGCCAGCAGCGTCGAGTTGAGCTCCTACAATGAGCAGTTCTTC.

The V gene is TRBV9, the J gene TRBJ2-3; TRBD2 matches at 8 bases. This CDR3 region has 16 residues. The germline gives CDR1 SGDLS, CDR2 YYNGEE. After removal of 4 bases from V and 3 bases from J, the junction contained 10 bases not matched to a gene. CDR3 protein: CASSRQTSAETDTQYF. DNA of the CDR3: TGTGCCAGCAGCAGACAGACTAGCGCGGAAACAGATACGCAGTATTTT.

The chain has TRBV15 and TRBJ1-5, with 7 bases matching TRBD1. Germline V gene data show CDR1 as LNHNV and CDR2 as YYDKDF (reference sequence). Trimming cost V 1 base and J 3 bases; bases outside gene matches: 6. The CDR3 has 16 amino acids. DNA of the CDR3: TGTGCCACCAGCAGAGTGAGACAGGGCCACAATCAGCCCCAGCATTTT. Its translation: CATSRVRQGHNQPQHF.

This clone was seen a handful of times. V and J are TRBV5-5 and TRBJ1-1; 7 positions agree with TRBD1. This CDR3 has 14 residues. The germline CDR1 and CDR2 sequences are SGHKS and YYEKEE (reference sequence). V lost 6 bases to trimming and J lost 1 base; unmatched junction nucleotides: 6. Here the CDR3 DNA reads TGTGCCAGCAATGCCAGGGGGACGAACACTGAAGCTTTCTTT. Translating gives CASNARGTNTEAFF.